Described below is a single T cell receptor (beta chain) sequence and its context. This CDR3 has 18 amino acids. J was trimmed by 7 bases and V by 0 bases; bases with no gene match: 11. Germline assignment: CDR1 SEHNR and CDR2 FQNEAQ (reference sequence). This entry is derived from a study of technical replicates of blood from a few donors. Data came from immunoSEQ multiplex PCR; TCRdb stores just in-frame clones and leaves some out. The table has 59,000 or so clones, around 93% seen once. J is TRBJ2-2 and V is TRBV7-9; 10 nucleotides match TRBD2. This TCR derives from a human donor in good health. Some clones in this sample may be carry-over from other donors' samples. The sample was PBMCs. CDR3 in amino acids: CASSLALGLAGEVGELFF. The CDR3 DNA follows: TGTGCCAGCAGCTTAGCGCTGGGGCTAGCGGGAGAAGTCGGGGAGCTGTTTTTT.